This T cell receptor (beta chain) was identified during a study of identical twins. Study-level results: It was possible that invariant MAIT and iNKT cells partly confounded the zero-insertion analyses.

Germline V gene lookup returns CDR1 SQVTM and CDR2 ANQGSEA. Trimming removed 6 bases from V and 4 bases from J; junction bases left unmatched: 5. The CDR3 has 13 residues. Each CDR3 protein gets one entry after TCRdb re-called the 5' RACE reads with MiXCR. The sample contains 500,000 to 600,000 distinct CDR3 sequences, roughly a fifth of which appear only once. Turning to this clonotype: What it binds is unknown.

These data were also reused for a study on T cells expressing NK-cell markers. As that report states: In the group of eight sequenced donors, seven were HCMV-seropositive and one was seronegative. The CD3+CD56-NKG2C+ fraction was also led by these clonotypes in four donors.

The TCR originated in a young woman in good health. The V call is TRBV29-1, the J call TRBJ2-2; 7 bases match TRBD1. The specimen was CD4+ T cells sorted from blood. The CDR3 is CSVADRATGELFF. DNA of the CDR3: TGCAGCGTCGCTGACAGGGCCACCGGGGAGCTGTTTTTT.